What follows are 10 T cell receptor beta chains derived from one specimen sequenced in a study of technical replicates of blood from a few donors. Generated by immunoSEQ multiplex PCR, the TCRdb table keeps only in-frame clones and is missing some. This sample has 55,000 to 85,000 clones; around 97% occur once, and the top ten carry roughly 0.21%. What was sequenced was T cells isolated from PBMCs. These TCRs come from a human donor in good health.

The chain links TRBV19 to TRBJ1-3; D gene uncertain. Germline V gene lookup returns CDR1 LNHDA and CDR2 SQIVND (reference sequence). Trimming pared 7 bases from V and 4 bases from J, leaving 5 bases between. This CDR3 has 11 amino acids. The CDR3 spells CASMGGNTIYF. DNA of the CDR3: TGTGCCAGTATGGGCGGAAACACCATATATTTT.

The rearrangement links TRBV30 to TRBJ1-1; a possible D gene is TRBD1 (6 bases). Germline CDR1 reads GTSNPN; CDR2 reads SVGIG (reference sequence). Trimming removed 1 base from V and 0 bases from J, with 9 bases in between. This CDR3 comprises 14 residues. The CDR3 DNA sequence: TGTGCCTGGAGTGGCAGGGGACTGAACACTGAAGCTTTCTTT. Translated: CAWSGRGLNTEAFF.

This sequence joins TRBV5-4 and TRBJ2-2; the match to TRBD1 covers 7 bases. The CDR3 extends over 17 amino acids. Looked up from germline, CDR1 is SGHNT and CDR2 is YYREEE (reference sequence). V lost 9 bases to trimming and J lost 2 bases; unmatched junction nucleotides: 16. This chain's CDR3 is CATLLRGGVINTGELFF. CDR3 nucleotides: TGTGCCACCCTTCTCCGAGGGGGCGTAATTAACACCGGGGAGCTGTTTTTT.

The chain combines TRBV27 with TRBJ1-1, with D possibly being TRBD1 (5 bases). This CDR3 has 13 residues. Germline CDR1 MNHEY, CDR2 SMNVEV (reference sequence). The V gene lost 6 bases and the J gene lost 4 bases, with 12 bases spanning the gap. CDR3 nucleotides: TGTGCCAGCAGGCTTGGGGGGATCACTGAAGCTTTCTTT. Its translation: CASRLGGITEAFF.

CDR3 nucleotide sequence: TGTGCCACCAAGGGACAGGTCTACTACGAGCAGTACTTC. Translated, it gives CATKGQVYYEQYF. This chain links TRBV28 with TRBJ2-7, with 8 bases matching TRBD1. With V trimmed by 10 bases and J by 3 bases, 8 bases remained unmatched. The CDR3 length is 13 residues. Germline CDR1 is MDHEN and CDR2 is SYDVKM.

The chain joins TRBV6-5 to TRBJ2-3, with 7 bases lining up with TRBD1. The ends lost 2 bases at V and 6 bases at J; junction bases unmatched: 5. The CDR3 length is 14 residues. Looked up from germline, CDR1 is MNHEY and CDR2 is SVGAGI. The DNA for the CDR3 is TGTGCCAGCAGTTACATTCAAGGGGGCGATACGCAGTATTTT. Protein: CASSYIQGGDTQYF.

V is TRBV7-8 and J is TRBJ1-2, with TRBD1 identical over 8 bases. CDR1 is SGHVS and CDR2 is FQNEAQ in the germline V gene. The CDR3 contains 16 residues. The ends lost 6 bases at V and 5 bases at J; junction bases unmatched: 14. The CDR3 DNA reads TGTGCCAGCAGACGATCCCCGGGACAGGCTATGTATGGCTACACCTTC. This encodes CASRRSPGQAMYGYTF.

The rearrangement uses TRBV6-5 and TRBJ1-5; a possible D gene is TRBD1 (6 bases). The germline V gene encodes CDR1 MNHEY and CDR2 SVGAGI. Trimming shortened V by 5 bases and J by 4 bases, and 15 bases separated the two germline ends. The CDR3 runs 15 residues. CDR3 nucleotides: TGTGCCAGCAGTCAGGGGAATATGGGAAATCAGCCCCAGCATTTT. It encodes CASSQGNMGNQPQHF.

This chain joins TRBV5-5 and TRBJ2-7; 16 nucleotides line up with TRBD2. The germline CDR1 and CDR2 sequences are SGHKS and YYEKEE (reference sequence). The CDR3 has 18 residues. The V segment lost 4 bases and the J segment 3 bases; nucleotides outside the gene matches: 10. CDR3 coding DNA: TGTGCCAGCAGCCAGGGACTAGCGGGGGGGCCCGGAGGCTACGAGCAGTACTTC. This gives the protein CASSQGLAGGPGGYEQYF.

The table lists this clone with a count of one. J is TRBJ1-3 and V is TRBV5-1; D is unresolved. The CDR3 loop spans 15 amino acids. V was pared by 0 bases and J by 0 bases, with 7 bases between. CDR1 is SGHRS and CDR2 is YFSETQ in the germline V gene. For the CDR3, the DNA is TGCGCCAGCAGCTTGGGCCGACTCTCTGGAAACACCATATATTTT. This sequence encodes CASSLGRLSGNTIYF.